The entry below describes one TCR beta chain. What it recognizes is unknown. Repertoires were generated with immunoSEQ multiplex PCR, while TCRdb's copy carries only in-frame clones and drops some. The sample lists 100,000 or so clones; around nine tenths were seen once. This CDR3 is built from 18 residues. Germline assignment: CDR1 LNHDA and CDR2 SQIVND (reference sequence). With V trimmed by 4 bases and J by 5 bases, 17 bases remained unmatched. This record belongs to a study of OX40 agonist ivuxolimab in advanced cancers. The overall study: Patients assigned to dose escalation were diagnosed with hepatocellular carcinoma, melanoma, renal cell or head and neck cancer.

Points from the study as a whole: On average, CD8+ T cells had more expanded clones than CD4+. Among the least clonally expanded were partial responders at 0.1-3.0 mg/kg. Among the nonresponders, some also had low normalized T-cell clonal expansion.

The source was CD4+ or CD8+ T cells sorted from blood, collected in a trial of the OX40 agonist ivuxolimab. This rearrangement joins TRBV19 to TRBJ2-3, with 8 bases fitting TRBD2. This sequence originates from an adult with an advanced solid tumor such as melanoma, head and neck, liver or kidney cancer. CDR3 protein: CASSNRSPVSGGGDTQYF. Written as DNA, the CDR3 is TGTGCCAGTAGTAACCGTTCCCCCGTTTCGGGAGGGGGAGATACGCAGTATTTT.